The next 5 T cell receptor beta chains were all read from a single sample in a study of T cell repertoires in cytomegalovirus infection. TCRdb re-analysed the reads in MiXCR, keeping a single row per CDR3 protein. The table lists about 900,000 distinct CDR3 sequences, approximately 32% of them singletons, with around an eighth in the top ten. The antigens for these receptors are not known. This specimen was cultured CD8+ T cells from PBMCs, taken from culture after CMV antigen stimulation. The receptors stem from a human donor in good health (CMV status not recorded). Some clones in this sample may be carry-over from other donors' samples.

This chain joins TRBV15 and TRBJ1-1, with D unresolved. The germline V and J ends were trimmed by 0 bases and 7 bases, with 12 bases remaining between them. CDR1 LNHNV and CDR2 YYDKDF come from the germline V gene (reference sequence). This CDR3 spans 14 amino acids. CDR3: CATSREGYSLEAFF. The CDR3 DNA is TGTGCCACCAGCAGAGAGGGTTACAGCCTTGAAGCTTTCTTT.

This chain uses TRBV7-9 with TRBJ2-2; D may be TRBD1 (5 bases). The V end was cut by 3 bases, the J end by 0 bases, with 17 bases between. The CDR3 sequence is 18 residues long. Germline loops: CDR1 SEHNR, CDR2 FQNEAQ (reference sequence). The CDR3, as DNA: TGTGCCAGCAGCTTCCCCCCTCCTAGGACACCGAACACCGGGGAGCTGTTTTTT. Translation: CASSFPPPRTPNTGELFF.

This clonotype came up a few times. The rearrangement joins TRBV25-1 to TRBJ2-1; D is perhaps TRBD1 or TRBD2 (5 bases each). V dropped 3 bases and J dropped 4 bases, with 13 bases sitting between them. Germline V gene lookup returns CDR1 MGHDK and CDR2 SYGVNS. CDR3 length: 15 amino acids. The CDR3 DNA is TGTGCCAGCAGTGATAGGGGACGGGTATACAATGAGCAGTTCTTC. This gives the protein CASSDRGRVYNEQFF.

The V gene is TRBV6-2 or TRBV6-3, the J gene TRBJ2-3; 10 bases are a match to TRBD2. Germline V gene sequence: CDR1 MNHEY, CDR2 SVGEGT. The V gene end was trimmed by 0 bases and the J gene end by 0 bases; junction bases not matched to a gene: 15. The CDR3 extends over 21 amino acids. This chain's CDR3 is CASSYSKSGGAPSPSTDTQYF. CDR3 nucleotide sequence: TGTGCCAGCAGTTACTCGAAGAGCGGGGGGGCTCCTAGCCCTAGCACAGATACGCAGTATTTT.

This clonotype was seen more than once but under ten times. This chain connects TRBV19 to TRBJ1-5; D remains unclear. Trimming stripped 3 bases from V and 4 bases from J, with 7 bases between. Per germline, CDR1 LNHDA and CDR2 SQIVND (reference sequence). This CDR3 region has 13 residues. Written as DNA, the CDR3 is TGTGCCAGTAGTATCGTAGGGAATCAGCCCCAGCATTTT. Translated, it gives CASSIVGNQPQHF.